This TCR beta chain was observed in a study of T cell changes during pregnancy in multiple sclerosis. Libraries were prepared by immunoSEQ multiplex PCR; TCRdb keeps only in-frame clonotypes and omits some of them. The top ten clones hold less than 0.65% of a sample with approximately 50,000 clones, around 92% of them seen once. The germline gives CDR1 SGHRS, CDR2 YFSETQ. CDR3 size: 16 residues. V trimming: 2 bases; J trimming: 3 bases; junction bases outside the gene matches: 9. The clonotype originates from a female donor with multiple sclerosis, enrolled in a pregnancy study. The material was CD4+ T cells from peripheral blood mononuclear cells, obtained after pregnancy. J is TRBJ2-7 and V is TRBV5-1, with 9 bases fitting TRBD1. This chain's CDR3 is CASSFSAGTGIYEQYF. CDR3 DNA: TGCGCCAGCAGCTTTAGCGCCGGGACAGGGATCTACGAGCAGTACTTC.